This record looks at one T cell receptor beta chain sequence and its context. Produced via immunoSEQ multiplex PCR; TCRdb's table is partial and in-frame only. Of 20,000 to 25,000 clones in the sample, 87% are singletons; the top ten hold around 3.3%. This entry belongs to a study of PD-L1 blockade in urothelial cancer. Patient disease was locally advanced or metastatic urothelial carcinoma. The CDR3 has 18 amino acids. The ends lost 1 base at V and 4 bases at J; junction bases unmatched: 14. The V gene's germline CDR1 is LGHNA and CDR2 YNFKEQ. V is TRBV4-2 and J is TRBJ2-3; 7 nucleotides match TRBD1. The source was PBMCs, collected around atezolizumab (anti-PD-L1) treatment. This TCR derives from a man aged 50 to 59 with urothelial cancer. The CDR3 region is CASSQGRSTGARSDTQYF. The CDR3 nucleotides are TGTGCCAGCAGCCAAGGCCGGTCAACAGGGGCGCGGTCAGATACGCAGTATTTT.